The 24 T cell receptor beta chains reported below all come from one sample, sequenced in a study of CD4 T cells in relation to SARS-CoV-2 and coronaviruses. The unexposed donors gave CD4+ T cells in about 2011-2018, prior to COVID-19. Method: immunoSEQ multiplex PCR; TCRdb's copy keeps in-frame clones and lacks some. The table includes just under 65,000 clones, 94% detected once. Material for sequencing was naive CD4+ T cells from PBMCs. Subset denoted: naive CD4+ T cells isolated by negative enrichment. The receptor source for this set is a human donor in good health.

A single count supports this clone. The CDR3 here is CASRYQGYEQYF. CDR3 DNA: TGTGCCAGCCGTTACCAGGGCTACGAGCAGTACTTC. This chain links TRBV11-2 with TRBJ2-7, with a weak D call TRBD1 (5 bases). Trimming left V 8 bases short and J 3 bases short, with 11 bases between. CDR1 and CDR2 (germline): SGHAT, FQNNGV. The CDR3 has 12 residues.

This chain uses TRBV4-2 with TRBJ1-5; TRBD1 matches 7 bases. Germline CDR1 LGHNA, CDR2 YNFKEQ. With V trimmed by 3 bases and J by 5 bases, 13 bases remained unmatched. There are 17 residues in the CDR3. CDR3 sequence reads: CASSQGLTGVRDQPQHF. The CDR3 region has the DNA TGTGCCAGCAGCCAGGGCCTTACAGGGGTAAGGGATCAGCCCCAGCATTTT.

This rearrangement joins TRBV30 to TRBJ1-5; D ambiguous. CDR3 length: 14 residues. Trimming took 2 bases from V and 3 from J, leaving 11 bases between them. Germline V gene data show CDR1 as GTSNPN and CDR2 as SVGIG (reference sequence). CDR3 coding DNA: TGTGCCTGGAGTACCCCCAGCCCCAATCAGCCCCAGCATTTT. Translating it yields CAWSTPSPNQPQHF.

V usage is TRBV9 and J usage is TRBJ2-2; the match to TRBD2 covers 7 bases. V shed 4 bases, J shed 2 bases, and the junction held 8 bases outside the gene matches. Germline CDR1 and CDR2: SGDLS and YYNGEE. The length of the CDR3 is 16 residues. In DNA, the CDR3 is TGTGCCAGCAGCACCGGCGGGAGAGATAACACCGGGGAGCTGTTTTTT. Residues: CASSTGGRDNTGELFF. The full variable domain, with the rest looked up from reference TRBV9 and TRBJ2-2, is DSGVTQTPKHLITATGQRVTLRCSPRSGDLSVYWYQQSLDQGLQFLIQYYNGEERAKGNILERFSAQQFPDLHSELNLSSLELGDSALYFCASSTGGRDNTGELFFGEGSRLTVL.

The chain carries TRBV10-3 and TRBJ2-4, with TRBD2 matching 8 bases. The CDR3 contains 13 residues. Germline V gene lookup returns CDR1 ENHRY and CDR2 SYGVKD. V was clipped by 6 bases and J by 7 bases; unmatched bases: 5. Here the CDR3 DNA reads TGTGCCATCAGAACCGGGACTAGTAACATTCAGTACTTC. This encodes CAIRTGTSNIQYF.

This sequence joins TRBV2 and TRBJ1-3; weak D call: TRBD1 (5 bases). CDR1 SNHLY and CDR2 FYNNEI come from the germline V gene. This CDR3 has 12 amino acids. Trimming cost V 6 bases and J 9 bases, with 12 bases left between them. The CDR3 region is CASRGDGATIYF. CDR3 sequence (DNA): TGTGCCAGCAGGGGGGACGGAGCCACCATATATTTT.

The chain links TRBV3-1 (or the pseudogene TRBV3-2) to TRBJ2-7, with no clear D. This CDR3 spans 12 amino acids. V lost 1 base to trimming and J lost 6 bases, with 7 bases between them. CDR1 LGHDT and CDR2 YNNKEL come from the germline V gene (reference sequence). CDR3 sequence: CASSQAGSEQYF. The CDR3 DNA follows: TGTGCCAGCAGCCAAGCAGGCTCCGAGCAGTACTTC.

The chain has TRBV28 and TRBJ1-5, with D perhaps TRBD1 (5 bases). The CDR3 spans 15 residues. In germline, CDR1 is MDHEN, CDR2 SYDVKM. V lost 5 bases to trimming and J lost 6 bases, with 17 bases between them. This chain's CDR3 is CASSDLQGALQPQHF. The CDR3 nucleotides read TGTGCCAGCAGTGACCTCCAGGGCGCGCTTCAGCCCCAGCATTTT.

This chain uses TRBV28 with TRBJ2-7, with TRBD2 matching 12 bases. The V gene end was trimmed by 5 bases and the J gene end by 6 bases; junction bases not matched to a gene: 11. The CDR3 length is 16 residues. CDR1 and CDR2 from the germline V gene are MDHEN and SYDVKM. The CDR3 DNA reads TGTGCCAGCAGTATTGACCGGGGGACTAGCGGGTCCGAGCAGTACTTC. Residues: CASSIDRGTSGSEQYF.

Comments on this clone: Distinct nucleotide sequences in the sample also encode this CDR3. The CDR3 nucleotides are TGTGCCAGCAGCTTAGCTCTAGCGGGCCCCCAAGAGACCCAGTACTTC. Its translation is CASSLALAGPQETQYF. The rearrangement links TRBV7-2 to TRBJ2-5; 8 positions agree with TRBD2. Trimming removed 0 bases from V and 1 base from J; junction bases left unmatched: 4. CDR3 length equals 16 residues. CDR1 and CDR2 from the germline V gene are SGHTA and FQGNSA.

This clone was counted a single time. The genes are TRBV28 and TRBJ1-2; D is perhaps TRBD1 (5 bases). The ends were cut back, 8 bases at V and 3 bases at J, with 16 bases in the middle. The CDR3 loop spans 14 amino acids. CDR1 is MDHEN and CDR2 is SYDVKM in the germline V gene. The CDR3 region is CASRSGGDYYGYTF. The CDR3 region has the DNA TGTGCCAGCCGCTCCGGCGGGGACTACTATGGCTACACCTTC.

The V gene is TRBV6-1, the J gene TRBJ2-7; either TRBD1 or TRBD2 may supply D (6 bases each). V was cut by 2 bases and J by 7 bases, with 24 bases left in between. The germline CDR1 and CDR2 sequences are MNHNS and SASEGT. The CDR3 covers 17 residues. For the CDR3, the DNA is TGTGCCAGCAGTGAACGGGGGTCGGGGACATGGTCGGGAGAGCAGTACTTC. This encodes CASSERGSGTWSGEQYF.

The chain carries TRBV5-8 and TRBJ2-5; TRBD2 aligns across 10 bases. The germline gives CDR1 SGHTS, CDR2 YDEGEE. This CDR3 contains 19 residues. The trim removed 2 bases at V and 4 bases at J, leaving 17 bases unmatched. CDR3 in DNA: TGTGCCAGCAGCTTAGTTAAAGGGGCTAGCGGGAGAGTCGTAGAGACCCAGTACTTC. As protein: CASSLVKGASGRVVETQYF.

The V and J genes are TRBV5-1 and TRBJ2-2; D uncertain. With 7 bases removed from V and 0 bases from J, the gap between germline ends came to 10 bases. CDR3 size: 14 residues. Looked up from germline, CDR1 is SGHRS and CDR2 is YFSETQ. CDR3 region: CASEATANTGELFF. The CDR3 nucleotides are TGCGCCAGCGAAGCTACAGCGAACACCGGGGAGCTGTTTTTT. The full variable domain, with the rest looked up from reference TRBV5-1 and TRBJ2-2, is KAGVTQTPRYLIKTRGQQVTLSCSPISGHRSVSWYQQTPGQGLQFLFEYFSETQRNKGNFPGRFSGRQFSNSRSEMNVSTLELGDSALYLCASEATANTGELFFGEGSRLTVL.

The rearrangement links TRBV7-3 to TRBJ1-1; no clear D. The CDR3 totals 13 residues. Germline V gene sequence: CDR1 SGHTA, CDR2 FQGTGA. Trimming took off 2 bases at V and 0 bases at J, with 4 bases between the two ends. CDR3 in DNA: TGTGCCAGCAGCTTACTAATGAACACTGAAGCTTTCTTT. This sequence encodes CASSLLMNTEAFF.

The chain carries TRBV28 and TRBJ2-7; 8 bases map to TRBD1. The germline CDR1 and CDR2 sequences are MDHEN and SYDVKM. Germline trimming cut 6 bases from V and 4 bases from J; bases unmatched to any gene: 8. The CDR3 contains 14 residues. CDR3 DNA sequence: TGTGCCAGCAGCCGGACAGGGTTTAGGTACGAGCAGTACTTC. It yields the protein CASSRTGFRYEQYF. The full variable domain, completed using reference TRBV28 and TRBJ2-7, is DVKVTQSSRYLVKRTGEKVFLECVQDMDHENMFWYRQDPGLGLRLIYFSYDVKMKEKGDIPEGYSVSREKKERFSLILESASTNQTSMYLCASSRTGFRYEQYFGPGTRLTVT.

The rearrangement uses TRBV5-5 and TRBJ2-7; maybe TRBD2 (5 bases). V was shortened by 2 bases and J by 4 bases, with 22 bases between the two germline ends. Per germline, CDR1 SGHKS and CDR2 YYEKEE (reference sequence). The length of the CDR3 is 17 residues. The CDR3 sequence: CASSFGLGEHTLYEQYF. CDR3 nucleotides: TGTGCCAGCAGCTTCGGGCTCGGGGAACACACCCTTTACGAGCAGTACTTC.

The chain has TRBV5-1 and TRBJ2-3, with a weak D call TRBD2 (6 bases). Trimming pared 4 bases from V and 3 bases from J, leaving 15 bases between. The CDR3 consists of 15 residues. Per the germline V gene, CDR1 is SGHRS and CDR2 is YFSETQ. Here the CDR3 reads CASSAGRAGTDTQYF. CDR3 sequence (DNA): TGCGCCAGCAGCGCCGGGCGCGCGGGGACAGATACGCAGTATTTT.

The genes are TRBV30 and TRBJ2-7; D is unresolved. Germline CDR1 GTSNPN, CDR2 SVGIG (reference sequence). CDR3 size: 13 residues. Deletions cut 0 bases from V and 0 bases from J, with 6 bases between. DNA for the CDR3: TGTGCCTGGAGTGTGTTGCACTCCTACGAGCAGTACTTC. It is translated as CAWSVLHSYEQYF.

About this clone itself: The junction departs from the called germline gene at one end, perhaps through a read error. The rearrangement uses TRBV15 and TRBJ1-1; D remains ambiguous. Germline lookup yields CDR1 LNHNV and CDR2 YYDKDF (reference sequence). The CDR3 sequence is 15 residues long. CDR3 DNA: TGTGCCACCAGCAGAGATATCTCCGGTTCAACTGAAGATTTCTTT. Translation gives CATSRDISGSTEDFF.

The chain links TRBV7-9 to TRBJ2-7; the D gene is possibly TRBD1 (6 bases). CDR3 length: 16 amino acids. Deletions cut 5 bases from V and 1 base from J, with 18 bases between. CDR1 SEHNR and CDR2 FQNEAQ come from the germline V gene (reference sequence). In nucleotides, the CDR3 is TGTGCCAGCAGCCAACCGCAGGGGCTAGGGTCCTACGAGCAGTACTTC. Amino acid sequence: CASSQPQGLGSYEQYF.

V gene TRBV5-1 combines with J gene TRBJ1-1, with no clear D. Germline CDR1 reads SGHRS; CDR2 reads YFSETQ. V was trimmed by 0 bases and J by 0 bases, leaving 6 bases between them. This CDR3 comprises 14 residues. CDR3 coding DNA: TGCGCCAGCAGCTTGGTGGAGGTGAACACTGAAGCTTTCTTT. Protein sequence: CASSLVEVNTEAFF.

The rearrangement joins TRBV6-5 to TRBJ2-5, with D maybe TRBD2 (5 bases). The CDR3 totals 14 residues. Trimming stripped 6 bases from V and 5 bases from J, with 16 bases between. Looked up from germline, CDR1 is MNHEY and CDR2 is SVGAGI. In nucleotides, the CDR3 is TGTGCCAGCAGCCGAGCTAGCAGTCGCGAGACCCAGTACTTC. It encodes CASSRASSRETQYF.

The chain links TRBV18 to TRBJ2-1; the D is unclear. V lost 1 base and J lost 15, with 16 bases in between. Germline V gene lookup returns CDR1 KGHSH and CDR2 LQKENI. The CDR3 contains 13 residues. CDR3 protein: CASSPRLDLSPFF. The CDR3 region has the DNA TGTGCCAGCTCACCACGTTTGGACCTCTCCCCGTTCTTC.